A single sample gave rise to the 8 T cell receptor beta chains below, sequenced in a study of T cells in Graves' hyperthyroidism and ophthalmopathy (dated by TCRdb to between 2018 and 2021). Library method: multiplex PCR. The sequencer was an Illumina HiSeq 2000. TCR beta CDR3 regions were amplified from RNA transcripts. For the first round of RT-PCR on the TCR CDR3, the HTBI primer set was used together with the Qiagen OneStep RT-PCR kit. TCRdb handled the public reads itself, with Q25 trimming in fastp and clone calling in MiXCR, and kept productive beta chains. Each record represents a unique CDR3 protein, reported with the most common genes and DNA among its rows. This sample has under 200,000 distinct CDR3 sequences in its table, and 9.4% of those were observed once. The ten largest account for about 20% of the sample. Input material: blood. The source is a woman aged 18-29 years with Graves' hyperthyroidism that later progressed to Graves' ophthalmopathy.

This clonotype has more than one count but fewer than ten. The chain employs TRBV7-7 and TRBJ1-3, with 9 bases identical to TRBD1. In germline, CDR1 is SSHAT, CDR2 FNYEAQ (reference sequence). Unmatched junction bases numbered 6, after V lost 5 bases and J lost 4 bases. There are 15 residues in the CDR3. CDR3 DNA sequence: TGTGCCAGCAGCCGGGACAGGGCAGCCGGAAACACCATATATTTT. Its translation is CASSRDRAAGNTIYF.

This clonotype has a count of ten or more. J is TRBJ1-1 and V is TRBV12-3 or TRBV12-4; D remains ambiguous. The CDR3 loop spans 13 amino acids. Trimming took 6 bases from V and 1 from J, leaving 9 bases between them. CDR3 sequence reads: CASSLGPNTEAFF. CDR3 bases: TGTGCCAGCAGCCTCGGACCGAACACTGAAGCTTTCTTT.

This clonotype was recorded many times. The chain links TRBV5-6 to TRBJ1-2, with TRBD1 identical over 9 bases. V was clipped by 5 bases and J by 2 bases; unmatched bases: 4. CDR3 size: 14 residues. Germline CDR1 and CDR2: SGHDT and YYEEEE. CDR3 loop: CASRRTGENYGYTF. The CDR3 bases are TGTGCCAGCAGAAGGACAGGGGAGAACTATGGCTACACCTTC.

At least ten counts were recorded for this clonotype. The chain carries TRBV12-3 or TRBV12-4 and TRBJ2-5, with D possibly called TRBD1 or TRBD2 (5 bases each). The CDR3 totals 13 residues. Trimming pared 2 bases from V and 5 bases from J, leaving 9 bases between. The CDR3 is CASSLSGTETQYF. CDR3 bases: TGTGCCAGCAGTTTATCCGGGACCGAGACCCAGTACTTC.

This clonotype was detected ten times or more. The gene calls are TRBV2 and TRBJ1-2; 7 bases are shared with TRBD1. The CDR3 is 13 residues long. CDR1 and CDR2 (germline): SNHLY, FYNNEI. Losses at the gene ends were 5 bases for V and 7 bases for J; bases not matched to a gene: 7. The CDR3 sequence: CASSPDRVVGYTF. CDR3 bases: TGTGCCAGCAGTCCCGACAGGGTGGTTGGCTACACCTTC.

The chain carries TRBV14 and TRBJ1-6; D ambiguous. This CDR3 comprises 19 residues. The ends were cut back, 2 bases at V and 3 bases at J, with 20 bases in the middle. Germline V gene lookup returns CDR1 SGHDN and CDR2 FVKESK. CDR3 amino acids: CASSQTEWSIGNYNSPLHF. CDR3 in DNA: TGTGCCAGCAGCCAAACGGAATGGAGTATTGGCAACTATAATTCACCCCTCCACTTT.

Many counts were recorded for this clonotype. The rearrangement joins TRBV20-1 to TRBJ2-2; TRBD2 might be the D (6 bases). V gave up 6 bases and J gave up 0 bases, with 11 bases separating them. This CDR3 region has 14 residues. CDR1 is DFQATT, CDR2 SNEGSKA, per germline (reference sequence). This CDR3 reads CSARLVANTGELFF. The DNA for the CDR3 is TGCAGTGCGAGACTAGTAGCGAACACCGGGGAGCTGTTTTTT.

Many counts were recorded for this clonotype. The J gene is TRBJ2-5, the V gene TRBV2; D perhaps matches TRBD2 (5 bases). V shed 3 bases and J shed 3 bases, with 14 bases lying between them. CDR3 length equals 15 residues. From germline, CDR1 is SNHLY and CDR2 FYNNEI. In DNA form, the CDR3 reads TGTGCCAGCAGTGACGAGTCGGGGAAAAAAGAGACCCAGTACTTC. This gives the protein CASSDESGKKETQYF.